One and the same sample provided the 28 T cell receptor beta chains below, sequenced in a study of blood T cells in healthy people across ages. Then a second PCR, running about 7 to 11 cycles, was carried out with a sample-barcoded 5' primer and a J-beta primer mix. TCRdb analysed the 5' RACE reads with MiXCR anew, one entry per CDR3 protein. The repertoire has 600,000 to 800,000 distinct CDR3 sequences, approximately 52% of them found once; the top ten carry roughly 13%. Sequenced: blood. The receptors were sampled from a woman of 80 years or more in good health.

Here the CDR3 DNA reads TGCGCCAGCAGCCATGATGACAGAAATGAGCAGTTCTTC. The encoded protein is CASSHDDRNEQFF. The genes are TRBV4-3 and TRBJ2-1; D perhaps matches TRBD1 (5 bases). Germline lookup yields CDR1 LGHNA and CDR2 YSLEER. Between the trimmed V and J ends, which lost 3 bases and 7 bases, there was a span of 10 bases. CDR3 size: 13 residues.

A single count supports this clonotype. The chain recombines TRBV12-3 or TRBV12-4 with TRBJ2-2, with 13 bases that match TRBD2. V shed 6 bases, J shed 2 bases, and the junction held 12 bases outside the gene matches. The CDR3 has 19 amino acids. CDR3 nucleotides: TGTGCCAGCAGCCCGACTAGCGGGAGGCTTGGTTCAAACACCGGGGAGCTGTTTTTT. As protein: CASSPTSGRLGSNTGELFF.

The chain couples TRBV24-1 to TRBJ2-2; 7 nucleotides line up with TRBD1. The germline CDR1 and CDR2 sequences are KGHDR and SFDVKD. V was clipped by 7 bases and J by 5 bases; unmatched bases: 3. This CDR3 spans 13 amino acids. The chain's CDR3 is CATRTTGTGELFF. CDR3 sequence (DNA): TGTGCCACCAGGACGACAGGGACCGGGGAGCTGTTTTTT.

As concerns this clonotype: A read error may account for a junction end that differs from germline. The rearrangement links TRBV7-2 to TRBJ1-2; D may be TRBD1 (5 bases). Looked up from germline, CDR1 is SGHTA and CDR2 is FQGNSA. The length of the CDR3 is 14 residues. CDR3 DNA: TGTGCCAGCAGCCGCCAACCGACAGTCCCTGGCTATACCTTC. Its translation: CASSRQPTVPGYTF.

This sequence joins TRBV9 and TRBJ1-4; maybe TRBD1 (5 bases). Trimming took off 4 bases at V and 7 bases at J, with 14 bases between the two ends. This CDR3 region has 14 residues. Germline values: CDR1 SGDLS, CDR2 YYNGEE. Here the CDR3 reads CASSPNWGGEKLFF. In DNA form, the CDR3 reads TGTGCCAGCAGCCCCAACTGGGGGGGTGAAAAACTGTTTTTT.

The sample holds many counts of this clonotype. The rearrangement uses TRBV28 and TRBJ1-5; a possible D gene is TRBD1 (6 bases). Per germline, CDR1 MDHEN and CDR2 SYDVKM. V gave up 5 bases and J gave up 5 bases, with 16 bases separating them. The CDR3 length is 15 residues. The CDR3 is CASSQQGGGHQPQHF. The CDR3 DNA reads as TGTGCCAGCAGTCAACAAGGTGGGGGGCATCAGCCCCAGCATTTT.

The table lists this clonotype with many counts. The CDR3 nucleotides are TGTGCCAGCAGCGTAGGGGTCTCCTACAATGAGCAGTTCTTC. Protein sequence: CASSVGVSYNEQFF. The chain carries TRBV9 and TRBJ2-1; D gene unclear. CDR3 length: 14 residues. V shed 0 bases and J shed 0 bases, with 4 bases lying between them. Per germline, CDR1 SGDLS and CDR2 YYNGEE. The full variable domain, completed using reference TRBV9 and TRBJ2-1, is DSGVTQTPKHLITATGQRVTLRCSPRSGDLSVYWYQQSLDQGLQFLIQYYNGEERAKGNILERFSAQQFPDLHSELNLSSLELGDSALYFCASSVGVSYNEQFFGPGTRLTVL.

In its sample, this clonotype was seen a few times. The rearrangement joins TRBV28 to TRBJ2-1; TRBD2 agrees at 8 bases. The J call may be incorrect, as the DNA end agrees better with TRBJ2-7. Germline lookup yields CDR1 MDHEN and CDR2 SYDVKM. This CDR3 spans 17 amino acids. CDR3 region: CASSLKSGRQPYNEQYF. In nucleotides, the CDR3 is TGTGCCAGCAGTTTAAAGAGCGGGAGACAGCCCTACAATGAGCAGTACTTC.

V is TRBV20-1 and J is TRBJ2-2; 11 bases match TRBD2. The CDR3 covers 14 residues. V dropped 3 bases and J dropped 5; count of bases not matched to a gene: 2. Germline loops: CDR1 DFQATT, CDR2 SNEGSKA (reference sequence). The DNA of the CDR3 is TGCAGTGCTAGTAGCGGGAGGGGAACCGGGGAGCTGTTTTTT. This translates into CSASSGRGTGELFF.

Here the CDR3 DNA reads TGCAGTGCTAGAGGAGGTAGCTGGTCCACAGATACGCAGTATTTT. Its translation: CSARGGSWSTDTQYF. The rearrangement links TRBV20-1 to TRBJ2-3; D gene uncertain. Germline lookup yields CDR1 DFQATT and CDR2 SNEGSKA (reference sequence). V lost 1 base and J lost 2, with 13 bases in between. The CDR3 extends over 15 amino acids.

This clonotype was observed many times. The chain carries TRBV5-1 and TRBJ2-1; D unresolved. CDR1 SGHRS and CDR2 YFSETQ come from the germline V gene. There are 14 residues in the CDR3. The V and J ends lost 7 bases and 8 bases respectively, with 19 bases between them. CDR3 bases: TGCGCCAGCGGCCGTAGGCCCGGTAAGGATGAGCAGTTCTTC. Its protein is CASGRRPGKDEQFF.

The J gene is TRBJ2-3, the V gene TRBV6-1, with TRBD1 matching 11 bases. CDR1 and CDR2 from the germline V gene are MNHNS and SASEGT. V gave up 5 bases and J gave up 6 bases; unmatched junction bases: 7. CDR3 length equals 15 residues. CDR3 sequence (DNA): TGTGCCAGCAGTATAACCCGGGACAGGGGGGATACGCAGTATTTT. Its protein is CASSITRDRGDTQYF.

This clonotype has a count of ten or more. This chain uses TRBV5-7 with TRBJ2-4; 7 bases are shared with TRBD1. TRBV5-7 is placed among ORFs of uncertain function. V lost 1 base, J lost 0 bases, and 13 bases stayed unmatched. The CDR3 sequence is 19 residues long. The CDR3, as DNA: TGTGCCAGCAGCTTGTGGGACAGACATTCTGATCTAGCCAAAAACATTCAGTACTTC. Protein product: CASSLWDRHSDLAKNIQYF.

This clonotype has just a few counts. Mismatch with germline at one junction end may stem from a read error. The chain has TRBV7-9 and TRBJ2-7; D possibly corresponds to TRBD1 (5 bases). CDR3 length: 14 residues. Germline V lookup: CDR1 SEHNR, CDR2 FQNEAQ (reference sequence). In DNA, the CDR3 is TGTGCCGGCAGCTTAGGGGCCAGGAGTTACGAGCAGTACTTC. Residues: CAGSLGARSYEQYF.

The CDR3 here is CASGRTGDYGYTF. The DNA of the CDR3 is TGTGCCAGTGGCCGGACAGGAGATTATGGCTACACCTTC. The chain recombines TRBV6-1 with TRBJ1-2; 7 bases line up with TRBD1. Germline lookup yields CDR1 MNHNS and CDR2 SASEGT. V lost 9 bases, J lost 5 bases, and 9 bases stayed unmatched. The CDR3 is 13 amino acids.

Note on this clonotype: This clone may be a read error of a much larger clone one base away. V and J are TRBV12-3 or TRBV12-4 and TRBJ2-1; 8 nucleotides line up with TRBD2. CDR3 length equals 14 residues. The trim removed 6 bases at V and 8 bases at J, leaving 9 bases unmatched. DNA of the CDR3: TGTGCCAGCAGGACTAGCGAGAGGGGTTATGAGCAGTTCTTC. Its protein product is CASRTSERGYEQFF.

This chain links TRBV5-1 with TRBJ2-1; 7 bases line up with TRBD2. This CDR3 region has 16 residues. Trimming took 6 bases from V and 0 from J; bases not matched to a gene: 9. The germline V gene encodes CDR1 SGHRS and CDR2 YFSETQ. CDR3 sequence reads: CASKRDEGSSYNEQFF. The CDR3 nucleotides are TGCGCCAGCAAGCGGGATGAGGGTAGCTCCTACAATGAGCAGTTCTTC.

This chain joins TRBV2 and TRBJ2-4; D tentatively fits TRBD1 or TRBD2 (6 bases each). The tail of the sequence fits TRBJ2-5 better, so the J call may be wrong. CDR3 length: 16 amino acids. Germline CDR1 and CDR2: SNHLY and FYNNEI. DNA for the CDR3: TGTGCCAGCAGTGAAGCGGCGGGACACACTCAAGAGACCCAGTACTTC. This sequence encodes CASSEAAGHTQETQYF.

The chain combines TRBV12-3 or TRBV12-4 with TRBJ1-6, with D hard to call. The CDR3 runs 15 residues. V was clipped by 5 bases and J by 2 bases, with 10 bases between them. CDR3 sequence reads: CASSRAGTYNSPLHF. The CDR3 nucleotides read TGTGCCAGCAGTCGCGCCGGGACCTATAATTCACCCCTCCACTTT.

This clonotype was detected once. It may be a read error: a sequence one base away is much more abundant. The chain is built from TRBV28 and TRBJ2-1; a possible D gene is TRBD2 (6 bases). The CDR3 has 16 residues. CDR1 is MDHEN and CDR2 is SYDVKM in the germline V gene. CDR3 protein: CAGSLGGLISYNEQFF. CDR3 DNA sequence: TGTGCCGGCAGTTTGGGGGGACTGATCTCCTACAATGAGCAGTTCTTC.

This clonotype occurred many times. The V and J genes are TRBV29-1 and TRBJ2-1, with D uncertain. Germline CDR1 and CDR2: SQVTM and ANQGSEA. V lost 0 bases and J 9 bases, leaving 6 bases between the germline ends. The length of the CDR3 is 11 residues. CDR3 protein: CSVEEKTEQFF. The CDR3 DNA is TGCAGCGTTGAAGAAAAGACTGAGCAGTTCTTC.

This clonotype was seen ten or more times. CDR3 amino acids: CASSPRTNTDTQYF. For the CDR3, the DNA is TGTGCCAGCAGTCCCCGGACAAACACAGATACGCAGTATTTT. The rearrangement links TRBV12-3 or TRBV12-4 to TRBJ2-3, with D possibly being TRBD1 (5 bases). Trimming cost V 5 bases and J 2 bases, with 11 bases left between them. The CDR3 spans 14 residues.

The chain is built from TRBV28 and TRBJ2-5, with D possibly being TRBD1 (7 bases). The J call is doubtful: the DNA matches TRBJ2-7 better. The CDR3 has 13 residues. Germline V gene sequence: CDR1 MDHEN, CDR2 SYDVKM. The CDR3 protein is CASRRQGLDEQYF. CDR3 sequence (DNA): TGTGCCAGCAGGCGACAGGGACTCGACGAGCAGTACTTC.

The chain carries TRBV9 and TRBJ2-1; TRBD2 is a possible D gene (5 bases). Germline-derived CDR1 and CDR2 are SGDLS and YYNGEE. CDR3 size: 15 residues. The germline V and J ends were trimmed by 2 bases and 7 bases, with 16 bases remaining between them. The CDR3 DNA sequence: TGTGCCAGCAGCGTTAAAGCGGAATGGGGAAATGAGCAGTTCTTC. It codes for CASSVKAEWGNEQFF.

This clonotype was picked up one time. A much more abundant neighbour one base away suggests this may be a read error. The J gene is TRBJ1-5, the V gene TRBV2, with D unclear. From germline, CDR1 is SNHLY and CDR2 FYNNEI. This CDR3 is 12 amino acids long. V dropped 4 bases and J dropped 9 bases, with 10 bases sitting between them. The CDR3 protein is CASSGTLLPQHF. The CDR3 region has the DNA TGTGCCAGCAGTGGGACCTTACTGCCCCAGCATTTT.

Here the CDR3 reads CASSLLAGEANEQFF. CDR3 DNA: TGTGCCAGCAGTTTATTGGCAGGGGAGGCCAATGAGCAGTTCTTC. The V call is TRBV12-3 or TRBV12-4, the J call TRBJ2-1, with D perhaps assigned TRBD1 or TRBD2 (6 bases each). With 2 bases removed from V and 6 bases from J, the gap between germline ends came to 14 bases. CDR3 size: 15 residues.

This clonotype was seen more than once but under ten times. CDR3 residues: CASSSNRGKETQYF. The CDR3 nucleotides are TGTGCCAGCAGCTCCAACAGGGGCAAGGAGACCCAGTACTTC. The genes are TRBV7-2 and TRBJ2-5, with 7 bases aligning to TRBD1. The CDR3 totals 14 residues. Germline V gives CDR1 SGHTA, CDR2 FQGNSA. The V gene end was trimmed by 4 bases and the J gene end by 5 bases; junction bases not matched to a gene: 7.

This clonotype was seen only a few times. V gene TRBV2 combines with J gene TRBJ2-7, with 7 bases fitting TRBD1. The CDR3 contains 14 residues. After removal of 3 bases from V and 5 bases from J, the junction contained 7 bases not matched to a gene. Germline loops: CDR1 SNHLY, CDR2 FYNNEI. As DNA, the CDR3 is TGTGCCAGCAGTGACGCGACAGGGTCCCACGAGCAGTACTTC. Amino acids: CASSDATGSHEQYF.